This TCR beta chain was captured in a study of blood T cells in healthy people across ages. Worth noting for this clonotype: Antigen specificity is unknown.

CDR1 is SQVTM and CDR2 is ANQGSEA in the germline V gene. The CDR3 has 11 amino acids. Trimming cost V 6 bases and J 5 bases, with 10 bases left between them. Next came a second PCR, run for about 6 to 11 cycles, which used a sample-barcoded 5' primer along with a J-beta primer mix. Each CDR3 protein gets one entry after TCRdb re-called the 5' RACE reads with MiXCR. The sample records 630,000 or so distinct CDR3 sequences, about a third being singletons. Overall study findings and caveats: Across samples, TCR beta diversity tracked strongly with naive T cell percentage.

The sample, 9 to 10 milliliters of peripheral blood, was drawn from each donor. Isolation yielded PBMCs, at least 7 million per sample, in every case. Sequencing was done on a sample of blood. This TCR derives from a woman aged 80 or over in good health. The V call is TRBV29-1, the J call TRBJ2-5, with TRBD2 as a possible D gene (5 bases). The CDR3 nucleotides are TGCAGCGTGGAACCGGGGGAGACCCAGTACTTC. Residues: CSVEPGETQYF.